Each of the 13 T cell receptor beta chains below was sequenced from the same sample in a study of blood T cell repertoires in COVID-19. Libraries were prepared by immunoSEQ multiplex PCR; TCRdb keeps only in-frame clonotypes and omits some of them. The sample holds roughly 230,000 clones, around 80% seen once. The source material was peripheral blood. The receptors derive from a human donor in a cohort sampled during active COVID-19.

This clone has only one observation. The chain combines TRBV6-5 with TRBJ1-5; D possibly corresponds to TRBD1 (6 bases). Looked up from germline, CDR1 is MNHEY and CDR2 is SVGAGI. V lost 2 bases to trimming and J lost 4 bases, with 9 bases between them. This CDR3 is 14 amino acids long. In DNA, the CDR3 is TGTGCCAGCAGTTACGAACAGGGTAATCAGCCCCAGCATTTT. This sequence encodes CASSYEQGNQPQHF.

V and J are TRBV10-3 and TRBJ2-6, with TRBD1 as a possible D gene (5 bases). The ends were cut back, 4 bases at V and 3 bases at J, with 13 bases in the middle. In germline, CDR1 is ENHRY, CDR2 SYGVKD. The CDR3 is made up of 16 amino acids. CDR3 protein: CAISVSQGSGANVLTF. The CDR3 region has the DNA TGTGCCATCAGTGTCAGTCAGGGAAGTGGGGCCAACGTCCTGACTTTC.

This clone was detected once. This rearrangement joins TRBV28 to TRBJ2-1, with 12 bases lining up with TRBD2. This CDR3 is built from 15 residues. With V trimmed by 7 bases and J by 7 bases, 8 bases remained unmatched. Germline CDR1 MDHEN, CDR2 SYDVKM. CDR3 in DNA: TGTGCCAGCACTCTCCCTAGCGGGAGGGGAAATGAGCAGTTCTTC. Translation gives CASTLPSGRGNEQFF. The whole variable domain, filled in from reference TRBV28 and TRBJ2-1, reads DVKVTQSSRYLVKRTGEKVFLECVQDMDHENMFWYRQDPGLGLRLIYFSYDVKMKEKGDIPEGYSVSREKKERFSLILESASTNQTSMYLCASTLPSGRGNEQFFGPGTRLTVL.

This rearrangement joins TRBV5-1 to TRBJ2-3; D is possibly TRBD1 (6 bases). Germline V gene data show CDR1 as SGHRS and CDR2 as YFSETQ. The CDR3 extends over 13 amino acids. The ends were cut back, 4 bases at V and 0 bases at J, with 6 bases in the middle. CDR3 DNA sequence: TGCGCCAGCAGCGGGACAAGCACAGATACGCAGTATTTT. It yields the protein CASSGTSTDTQYF.

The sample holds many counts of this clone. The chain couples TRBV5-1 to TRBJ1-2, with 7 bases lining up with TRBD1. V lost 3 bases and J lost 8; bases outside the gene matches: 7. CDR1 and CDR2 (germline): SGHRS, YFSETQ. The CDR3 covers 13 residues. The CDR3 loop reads CASSSKQGLGYTF. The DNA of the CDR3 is TGCGCCAGCAGCTCCAAACAGGGGCTCGGCTACACCTTC.

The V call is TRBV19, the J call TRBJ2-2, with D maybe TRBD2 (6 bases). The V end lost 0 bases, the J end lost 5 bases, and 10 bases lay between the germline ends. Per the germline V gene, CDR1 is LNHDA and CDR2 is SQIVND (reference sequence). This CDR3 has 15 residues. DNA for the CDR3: TGTGCCAGTAGTATAGATGCTGGGGGGACCGGGGAGCTGTTTTTT. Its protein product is CASSIDAGGTGELFF.

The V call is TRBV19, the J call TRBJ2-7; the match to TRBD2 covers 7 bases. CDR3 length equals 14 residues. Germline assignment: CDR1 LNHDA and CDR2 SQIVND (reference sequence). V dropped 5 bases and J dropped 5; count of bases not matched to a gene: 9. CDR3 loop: CASSLNGGRNEQYF. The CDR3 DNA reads TGTGCCAGTAGTCTAAACGGGGGGAGGAACGAGCAGTACTTC. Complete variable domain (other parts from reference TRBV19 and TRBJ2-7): DGGITQSPKYLFRKEGQNVTLSCEQNLNHDAMYWYRQDPGQGLRLIYYSQIVNDFQKGDIAEGYSVSREKKESFPLTVTSAQKNPTAFYLCASSLNGGRNEQYFGPGTRLTVT.

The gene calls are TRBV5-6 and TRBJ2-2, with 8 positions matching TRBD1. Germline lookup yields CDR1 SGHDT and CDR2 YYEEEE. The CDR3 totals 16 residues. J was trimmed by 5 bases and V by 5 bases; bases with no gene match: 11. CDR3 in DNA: TGTGCCAGCAGTAGGAAGGGCAGGGGGCTAACCGGGGAGCTGTTTTTT. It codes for CASSRKGRGLTGELFF.

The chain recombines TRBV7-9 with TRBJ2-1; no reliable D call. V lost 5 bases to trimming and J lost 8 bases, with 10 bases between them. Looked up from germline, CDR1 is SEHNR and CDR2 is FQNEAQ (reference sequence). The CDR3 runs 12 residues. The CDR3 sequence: CASSGQYDEQFF. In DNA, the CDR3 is TGTGCCAGCAGCGGCCAATACGATGAGCAGTTCTTC. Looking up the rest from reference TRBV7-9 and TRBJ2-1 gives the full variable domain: DTGVSQNPRHKITKRGQNVTFRCDPISEHNRLYWYRQTLGQGPEFLTYFQNEAQLEKSRLLSDRFSAERPKGSFSTLEIQRTEQGDSAMYLCASSGQYDEQFFGPGTRLTVL.

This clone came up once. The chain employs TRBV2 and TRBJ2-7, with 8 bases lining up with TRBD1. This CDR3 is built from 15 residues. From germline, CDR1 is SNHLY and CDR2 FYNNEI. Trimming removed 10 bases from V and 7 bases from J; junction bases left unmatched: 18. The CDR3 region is CAISGTGSSMAEQYF. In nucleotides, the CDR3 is TGTGCCATCTCCGGGACAGGCTCCTCCATGGCGGAGCAGTACTTC.

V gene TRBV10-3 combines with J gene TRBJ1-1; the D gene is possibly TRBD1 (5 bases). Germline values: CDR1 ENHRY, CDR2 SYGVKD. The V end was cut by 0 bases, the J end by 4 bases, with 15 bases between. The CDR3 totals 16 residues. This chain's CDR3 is CAISESGRGMGTEAFF. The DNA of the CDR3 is TGTGCCATCAGTGAGTCGGGGAGGGGAATGGGCACTGAAGCTTTCTTT.

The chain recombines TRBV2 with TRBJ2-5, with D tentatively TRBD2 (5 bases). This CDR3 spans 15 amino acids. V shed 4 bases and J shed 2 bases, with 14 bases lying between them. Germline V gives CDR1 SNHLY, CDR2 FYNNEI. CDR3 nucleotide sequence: TGTGCCAGCAGTGTCCTGATAGCGTCACAAGAGACCCAGTACTTC. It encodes CASSVLIASQETQYF.

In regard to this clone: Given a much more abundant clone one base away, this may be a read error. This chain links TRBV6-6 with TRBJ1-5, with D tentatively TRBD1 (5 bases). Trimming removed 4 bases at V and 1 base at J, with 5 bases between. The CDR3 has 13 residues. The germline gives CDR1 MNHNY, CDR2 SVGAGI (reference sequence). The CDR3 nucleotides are TGTGCCAGCAGTTCAGGGAGCAATCAGCCCCAGCATTTT. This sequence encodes CASSSGSNQPQHF.